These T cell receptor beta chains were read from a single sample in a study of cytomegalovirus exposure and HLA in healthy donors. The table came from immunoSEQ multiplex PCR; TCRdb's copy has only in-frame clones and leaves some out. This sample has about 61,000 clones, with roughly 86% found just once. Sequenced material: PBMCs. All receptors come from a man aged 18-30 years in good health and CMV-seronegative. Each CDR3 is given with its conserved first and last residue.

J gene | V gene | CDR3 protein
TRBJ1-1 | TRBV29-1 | CSCRGVGDTEAFF
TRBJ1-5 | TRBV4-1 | CASSDRQNQPQHF
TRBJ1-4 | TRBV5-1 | CASSLSGEPQGGNEKLFF
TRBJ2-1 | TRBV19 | CASSIEQSQFF
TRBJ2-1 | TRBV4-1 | CASSHHIAGGVQGNEQFF
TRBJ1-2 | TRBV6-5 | CASRPQGQGYGYTF
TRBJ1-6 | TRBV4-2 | CASSQVFSSYNSPLHF
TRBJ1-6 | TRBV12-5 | CASGSTGSSYNSPLHF
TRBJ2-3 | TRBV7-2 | CASSLGWGTSGGTDTQYF
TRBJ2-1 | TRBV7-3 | CASSSRDKSSYNEQFF
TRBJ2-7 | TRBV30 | CASSGASGALEQYF
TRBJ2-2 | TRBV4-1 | CASSNPLGGHTGELFF
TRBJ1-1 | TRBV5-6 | CASSWDTGANTEAFF